What follows are 9 T cell receptor beta chains derived from one specimen sequenced in a study of identical twins. TCRdb recomputed calls from the 5' RACE reads with MiXCR, one row per CDR3 protein. The table shows around 670,000 distinct CDR3 sequences, with less than 7% occurring only once. The sample consisted of naive T cells sorted from blood. The receptors were gathered from a man between 18 and 29 years old in good health.

This clonotype has more than one count but fewer than ten. This sequence joins TRBV12-3 or TRBV12-4 and TRBJ2-5, with 9 bases identical to TRBD2. The CDR3 covers 14 residues. V was clipped by 7 bases and J by 2 bases; unmatched bases: 5. Written as DNA, the CDR3 is TGTGCCAGCAATCTAGCGGGGACTCAAGAGACCCAGTACTTC. Amino acids: CASNLAGTQETQYF.

As concerns this clonotype: A read error is possible here, since a much larger clone lies one base away. This sequence joins TRBV5-4 and TRBJ1-2; maybe TRBD1 (5 bases). The CDR3 spans 15 residues. Germline-derived CDR1 and CDR2 are SGHNT and YYREEE (reference sequence). The CDR3 DNA sequence: TGTGCCAGCAGCTTGCCAGGGCAAGGGCTCTATAGCTACACCTTC. Amino acids: CASSLPGQGLYSYTF.

At least ten counts were recorded for this clonotype. The gene calls are TRBV5-1 and TRBJ2-3; the match to TRBD1 covers 8 bases. This CDR3 contains 17 residues. V shed 2 bases and J 4 bases; nucleotides not matched to a gene: 12. Per the germline V gene, CDR1 is SGHRS and CDR2 is YFSETQ. In nucleotides, the CDR3 is TGCGCCAGCAGCTTCGATGGGACAGGTGGGAGCGCAGATACGCAGTATTTT. Protein product: CASSFDGTGGSADTQYF.

This clonotype came up many times. The chain couples TRBV18 to TRBJ2-3; D possibly matches TRBD1 or TRBD2 (5 bases each). This CDR3 comprises 15 residues. Germline V gives CDR1 KGHSH, CDR2 LQKENI. The V end was cut by 2 bases, the J end by 1 base, with 10 bases between. The CDR3 is CASSPNQGGTDTQYF. The CDR3 DNA reads TGTGCCAGCTCACCAAACCAGGGAGGCACAGATACGCAGTATTTT. The variable domain in full, with the rest retrieved from reference TRBV18 and TRBJ2-3, is NAGVMQNPRHLVRRRGQEARLRCSPMKGHSHVYWYRQLPEEGLKFMVYLQKENIIDESGMPKERFSAEFPKEGPSILRIQQVVRGDSAAYFCASSPNQGGTDTQYFGPGTRLTVL.

The V gene is TRBV28, the J gene TRBJ2-3; 9 nucleotides agree with TRBD1. After removal of 3 bases from V and 6 bases from J, the junction contained 7 bases not matched to a gene. The germline V gene encodes CDR1 MDHEN and CDR2 SYDVKM. CDR3 length: 15 amino acids. The CDR3 region is CASSFKDRGRDTQYF. The CDR3 DNA reads TGTGCCAGCAGTTTCAAGGACAGGGGCAGGGATACGCAGTATTTT.

This clonotype was seen many times. The chain links TRBV28 to TRBJ2-7; perhaps D is TRBD1 or TRBD2 (7 bases each). The CDR3 extends over 14 amino acids. Trimming stripped 7 bases from V and 2 bases from J, with 15 bases between. Germline V gives CDR1 MDHEN, CDR2 SYDVKM. CDR3 region: CASIGGGTAYEQYF. CDR3 sequence (DNA): TGTGCCAGCATAGGGGGGGGGACAGCCTACGAGCAGTACTTC.

This clonotype was observed at least ten times. The chain links TRBV25-1 to TRBJ1-2; D perhaps matches TRBD1 (6 bases). Trimming shortened V by 1 base and J by 4 bases, and 10 bases separated the two germline ends. CDR3 length equals 14 residues. Germline V lookup: CDR1 MGHDK, CDR2 SYGVNS. The CDR3 nucleotides read TGTGCCAGCAGTGAATTAGGAGGGGGCTATGGCTACACCTTC. Translating it yields CASSELGGGYGYTF.

This clonotype was detected many times. The V call is TRBV7-9, the J call TRBJ1-2, with a tentative D call TRBD1 (5 bases). This CDR3 has 15 residues. Trimming removed 5 bases from V and 6 bases from J, with 19 bases in between. CDR1 is SEHNR, CDR2 FQNEAQ, per germline (reference sequence). Here the CDR3 reads CASSPPGPGSDGYTF. Written as DNA, the CDR3 is TGTGCCAGCAGCCCGCCGGGACCAGGGTCTGATGGCTACACCTTC.

In this sample, this clonotype turned up a few times. The genes are TRBV7-9 and TRBJ2-2; 12 bases match TRBD2. V was clipped by 6 bases and J by 6 bases; unmatched bases: 8. This CDR3 contains 16 residues. The V gene's germline CDR1 is SEHNR and CDR2 FQNEAQ (reference sequence). The CDR3 protein is CASSSTSGRTSGELFF. The CDR3, as DNA: TGTGCCAGCAGTTCGACTAGCGGGAGAACCTCCGGGGAGCTGTTTTTT.